This record covers a single T cell receptor (beta chain). Its antigen is unknown. The authors ran a second PCR of roughly 6 to 12 cycles using a sample-barcoded 5' primer and a J-beta primer mix. Each cDNA molecule carried a tag from a template-switch adaptor that contained 12 random nucleotides. TCRdb recomputed calls from the 5' RACE reads with MiXCR, one row per CDR3 protein. The profile shows about 1.7 million distinct CDR3 sequences, under 30% of them singletons. These data are taken from a study of blood T cells in healthy people across ages. Trimming cost V 6 bases and J 9 bases; bases outside gene matches: 18. This CDR3 spans 18 amino acids. CDR1 is MDHEN and CDR2 is SYDVKM in the germline V gene. Study-wide findings and caveats: Roughly linear age-related decline in beta diversity appeared, significant by age 40.

Sequenced input: blood. This chain uses TRBV28 with TRBJ1-6; 9 bases align to TRBD1. This receptor was obtained from a woman aged 30 to 39 in good health. The CDR3 sequence is CASSSAGTGKYSRSPLHF. The CDR3 DNA sequence: TGTGCCAGCAGCTCCGCCGGGACAGGGAAGTACAGCCGTTCACCCCTCCACTTT.